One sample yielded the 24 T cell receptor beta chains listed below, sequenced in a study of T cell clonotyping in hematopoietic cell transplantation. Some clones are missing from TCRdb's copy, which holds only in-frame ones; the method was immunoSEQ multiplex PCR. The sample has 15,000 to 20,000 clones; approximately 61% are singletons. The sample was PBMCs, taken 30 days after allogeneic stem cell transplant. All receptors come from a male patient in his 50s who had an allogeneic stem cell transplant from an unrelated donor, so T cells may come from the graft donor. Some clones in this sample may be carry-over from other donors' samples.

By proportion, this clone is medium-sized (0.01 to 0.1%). The CDR3 reads CASNPGNTEAFF. The CDR3 coding sequence is TGTGCCAGCAATCCGGGGAACACTGAAGCTTTCTTT. V usage is TRBV28 and J usage is TRBJ1-1; D not resolved. The ends were cut back, 7 bases at V and 1 base at J, with 7 bases in the middle. This CDR3 comprises 12 residues. The V gene's germline CDR1 is MDHEN and CDR2 SYDVKM. Combining the CDR3 with reference TRBV28 and TRBJ1-1 gives the whole variable domain DVKVTQSSRYLVKRTGEKVFLECVQDMDHENMFWYRQDPGLGLRLIYFSYDVKMKEKGDIPEGYSVSREKKERFSLILESASTNQTSMYLCASNPGNTEAFFGQGTRLTVV.

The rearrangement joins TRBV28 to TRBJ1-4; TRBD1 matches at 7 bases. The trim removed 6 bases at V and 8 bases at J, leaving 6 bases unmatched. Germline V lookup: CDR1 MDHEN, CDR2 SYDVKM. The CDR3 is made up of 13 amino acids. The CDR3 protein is CASSPGTEEKLFF. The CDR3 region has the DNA TGTGCCAGCAGCCCCGGGACAGAAGAAAAACTGTTTTTT. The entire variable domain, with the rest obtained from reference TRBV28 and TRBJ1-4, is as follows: DVKVTQSSRYLVKRTGEKVFLECVQDMDHENMFWYRQDPGLGLRLIYFSYDVKMKEKGDIPEGYSVSREKKERFSLILESASTNQTSMYLCASSPGTEEKLFFGSGTQLSVL.

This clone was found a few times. The CDR3 bases are TGCAGTGCTAAAGGCACAGATACGCAGTATTTT. Amino acids: CSAKGTDTQYF. V gene TRBV20-1 combines with J gene TRBJ2-3; no firm D call. Germline V CDR1 and CDR2: DFQATT, SNEGSKA (reference sequence). The CDR3 loop spans 11 amino acids. Trimming stripped 4 bases from V and 1 base from J, with 3 bases between.

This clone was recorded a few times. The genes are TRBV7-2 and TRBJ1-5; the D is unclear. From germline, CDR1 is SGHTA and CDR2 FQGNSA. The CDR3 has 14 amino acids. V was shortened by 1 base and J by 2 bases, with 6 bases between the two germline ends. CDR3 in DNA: TGTGCCAGCAGCTTAGTGGCAGGCAATCAGCCCCAGCATTTT. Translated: CASSLVAGNQPQHF.

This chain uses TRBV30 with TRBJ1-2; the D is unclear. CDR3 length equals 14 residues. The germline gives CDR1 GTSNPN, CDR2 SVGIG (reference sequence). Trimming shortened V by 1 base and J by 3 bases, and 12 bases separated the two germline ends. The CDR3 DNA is TGTGCCTGGAGTGAGGAGGGATGGGACTATGGCTACACCTTC. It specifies CAWSEEGWDYGYTF.

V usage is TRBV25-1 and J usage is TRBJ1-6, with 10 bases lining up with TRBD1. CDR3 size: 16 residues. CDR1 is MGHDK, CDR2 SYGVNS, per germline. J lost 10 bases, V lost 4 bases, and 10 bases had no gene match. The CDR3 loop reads CASSGWGQGKGSPLHF. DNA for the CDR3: TGTGCCAGCAGTGGTTGGGGACAGGGGAAGGGATCACCCCTCCACTTT.

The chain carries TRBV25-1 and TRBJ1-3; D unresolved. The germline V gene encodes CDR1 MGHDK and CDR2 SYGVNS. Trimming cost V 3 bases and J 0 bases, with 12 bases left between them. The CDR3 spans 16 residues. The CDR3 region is CASSDYRVFSGNTIYF. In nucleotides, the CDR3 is TGTGCCAGCAGTGATTACAGAGTTTTCTCTGGAAACACCATATATTTT.

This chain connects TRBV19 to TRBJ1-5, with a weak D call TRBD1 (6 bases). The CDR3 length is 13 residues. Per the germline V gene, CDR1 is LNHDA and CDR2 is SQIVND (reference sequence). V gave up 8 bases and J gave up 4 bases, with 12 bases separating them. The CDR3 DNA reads TGTGCCAGTTCCAGACAGGTTAATCAGCCCCAGCATTTT. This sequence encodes CASSRQVNQPQHF. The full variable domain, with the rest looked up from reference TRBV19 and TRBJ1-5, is DGGITQSPKYLFRKEGQNVTLSCEQNLNHDAMYWYRQDPGQGLRLIYYSQIVNDFQKGDIAEGYSVSREKKESFPLTVTSAQKNPTAFYLCASSRQVNQPQHFGDGTRLSIL.

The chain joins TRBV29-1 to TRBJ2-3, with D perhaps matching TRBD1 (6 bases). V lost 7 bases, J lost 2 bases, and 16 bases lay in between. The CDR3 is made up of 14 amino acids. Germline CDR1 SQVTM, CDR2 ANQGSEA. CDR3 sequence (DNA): TGCAGCGGATCGACAGGAGACCTCACAGATACGCAGTATTTT. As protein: CSGSTGDLTDTQYF.

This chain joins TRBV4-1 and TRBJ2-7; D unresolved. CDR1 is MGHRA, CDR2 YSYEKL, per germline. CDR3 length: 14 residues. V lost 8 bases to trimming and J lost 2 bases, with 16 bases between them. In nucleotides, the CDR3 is TGCGCCAGCCGTGATCCAGGAGACCCCTACGAGCAGTACTTC. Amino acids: CASRDPGDPYEQYF.

The CDR3 region has the DNA TGCGCCAGCAGTGGGGCGGGGGGCGAGCAGTACTTC. It yields the protein CASSGAGGEQYF. This chain joins TRBV10-2 and TRBJ2-7; 8 bases match TRBD2. Germline V CDR1 and CDR2: WSHSY, SAAADI. This CDR3 has 12 residues. The junction had 2 bases not matched to a gene; V was cut back by 4 bases and J by 6 bases.

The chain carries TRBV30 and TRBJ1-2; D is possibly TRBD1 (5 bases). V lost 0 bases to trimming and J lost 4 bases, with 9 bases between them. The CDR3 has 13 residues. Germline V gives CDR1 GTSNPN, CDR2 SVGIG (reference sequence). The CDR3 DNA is TGTGCCTGGAGTGTACGAGGGGTCTATGGCTACACCTTC. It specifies CAWSVRGVYGYTF.

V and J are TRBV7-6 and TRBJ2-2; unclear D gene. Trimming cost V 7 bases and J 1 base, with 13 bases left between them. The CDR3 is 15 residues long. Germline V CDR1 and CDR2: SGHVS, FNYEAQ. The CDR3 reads CASNNQEMNTGELFF. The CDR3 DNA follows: TGTGCCAGCAACAACCAGGAAATGAACACCGGGGAGCTGTTTTTT.

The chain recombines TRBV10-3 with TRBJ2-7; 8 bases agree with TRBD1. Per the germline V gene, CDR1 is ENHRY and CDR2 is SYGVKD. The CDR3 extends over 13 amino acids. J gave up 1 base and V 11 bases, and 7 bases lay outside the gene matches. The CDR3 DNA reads TGTGCCGTACGGGACAGGCAATCCTACGAGCAGTACTTC. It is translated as CAVRDRQSYEQYF.

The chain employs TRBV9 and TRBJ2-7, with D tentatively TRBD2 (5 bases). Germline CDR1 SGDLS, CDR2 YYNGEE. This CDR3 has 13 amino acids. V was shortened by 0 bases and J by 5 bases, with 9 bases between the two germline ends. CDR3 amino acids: CASSVGTGNEQYF. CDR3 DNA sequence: TGTGCCAGCAGCGTAGGGACGGGGAACGAGCAGTACTTC.

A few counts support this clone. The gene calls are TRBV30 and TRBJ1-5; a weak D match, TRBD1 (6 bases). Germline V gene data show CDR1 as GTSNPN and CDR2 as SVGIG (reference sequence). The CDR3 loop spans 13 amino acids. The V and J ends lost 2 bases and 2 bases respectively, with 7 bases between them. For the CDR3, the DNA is TGTGCCTGGAGTTCAGGGGGCAATCAGCCCCAGCATTTT. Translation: CAWSSGGNQPQHF.

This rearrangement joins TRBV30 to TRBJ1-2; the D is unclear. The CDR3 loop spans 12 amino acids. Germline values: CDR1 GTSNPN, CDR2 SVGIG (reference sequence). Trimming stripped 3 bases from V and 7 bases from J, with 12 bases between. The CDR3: CAWRVSPAGYTF. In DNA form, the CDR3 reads TGTGCCTGGAGGGTCTCGCCCGCTGGCTACACCTTC.

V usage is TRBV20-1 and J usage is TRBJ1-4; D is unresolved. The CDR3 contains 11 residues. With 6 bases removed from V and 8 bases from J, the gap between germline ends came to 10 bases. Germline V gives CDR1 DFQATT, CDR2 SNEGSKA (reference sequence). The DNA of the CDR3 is TGCAGTGCCCTCGAACGGGAAAAACTGTTTTTT. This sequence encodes CSALEREKLFF.

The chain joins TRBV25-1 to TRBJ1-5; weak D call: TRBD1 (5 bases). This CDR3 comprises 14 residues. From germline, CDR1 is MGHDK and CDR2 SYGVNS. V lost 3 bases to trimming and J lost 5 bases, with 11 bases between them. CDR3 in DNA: TGTGCCAGCAGTGATTGGACAACGTATCAGCCCCAGCATTTT. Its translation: CASSDWTTYQPQHF.

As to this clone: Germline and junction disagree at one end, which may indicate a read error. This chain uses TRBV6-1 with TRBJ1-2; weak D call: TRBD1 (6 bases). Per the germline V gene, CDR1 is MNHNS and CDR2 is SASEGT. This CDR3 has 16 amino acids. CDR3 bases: TGTGCCGGCAGTGAATCCCCAACAGGGTCGAACTATGGCTACACCTTC. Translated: CAGSESPTGSNYGYTF.

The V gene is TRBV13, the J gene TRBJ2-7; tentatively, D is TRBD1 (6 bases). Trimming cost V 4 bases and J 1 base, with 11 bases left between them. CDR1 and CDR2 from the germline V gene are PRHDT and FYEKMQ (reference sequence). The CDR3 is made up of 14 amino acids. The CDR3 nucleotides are TGTGCCAGCAGCTCGACAGGTGTTTCCTACGAGCAGTACTTC. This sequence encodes CASSSTGVSYEQYF.

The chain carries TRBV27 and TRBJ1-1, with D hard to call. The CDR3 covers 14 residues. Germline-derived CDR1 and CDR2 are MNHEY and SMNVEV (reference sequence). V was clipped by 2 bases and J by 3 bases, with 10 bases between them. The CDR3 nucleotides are TGTGCCAGCAGTTTAAGACAACCGGACACTGAAGCTTTCTTT. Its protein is CASSLRQPDTEAFF.

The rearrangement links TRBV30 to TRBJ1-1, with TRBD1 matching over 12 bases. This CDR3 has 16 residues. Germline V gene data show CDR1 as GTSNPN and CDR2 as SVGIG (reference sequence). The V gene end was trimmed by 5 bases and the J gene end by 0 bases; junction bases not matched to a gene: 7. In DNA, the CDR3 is TGTGCCTGGGGGGACAGGGGGCCTGTCTTGAACACTGAAGCTTTCTTT. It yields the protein CAWGDRGPVLNTEAFF.

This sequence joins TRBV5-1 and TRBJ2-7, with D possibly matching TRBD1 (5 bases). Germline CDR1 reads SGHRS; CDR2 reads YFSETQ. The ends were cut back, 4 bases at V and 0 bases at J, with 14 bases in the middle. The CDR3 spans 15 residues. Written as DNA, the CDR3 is TGCGCCAGCAGCCGGACGGACATTTTCTCCTACGAGCAGTACTTC. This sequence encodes CASSRTDIFSYEQYF.